The present T cell receptor beta chain was sequenced within a study of T-cell reconstitution after alpha-beta-depleted transplantation in children. Regarding this clonotype: Its target is not known.

Study-wide findings and caveats: Several hundred expanded graft clones reportedly gave rise to the alpha-beta T cells present about two months after transplant. Surviving recipient T cells and thymic progenitors produced the high day-60 TCRbeta diversity seen in some patients.

TCRbeta library construction was performed incorporating unique molecular identifiers. Using its own MiXCR run on the PCR reads, TCRdb lists one record per CDR3 protein. The sample holds roughly 28,000 distinct CDR3 sequences; 15% to 20% are singletons and the top ten take around 38%. This CDR3 region has 13 residues. CDR1 and CDR2 (germline): SGHNT, YYREEE (reference sequence). V lost 5 bases and J 4 bases, leaving 12 bases between the germline ends. This sequence originates from a male patient aged 2-9 years who had a stem cell transplant for acute lymphoblastic leukemia, so the T cells may come from the graft donor. V and J are TRBV5-4 and TRBJ1-2; D gene unclear. Sequencing used PBMCs, mostly from graft donor cells, obtained 60 days after TCRalphabeta/CD19-depleted stem cell transplant. The CDR3 region has the DNA TGTGCCAGCAGTCCCGACGGATTCTATGGCTACACCTTC. As protein: CASSPDGFYGYTF.